The rows below give T cell receptor beta chains drawn from one sample of a study of cytomegalovirus exposure and HLA in healthy donors. Sequencing was performed with immunoSEQ multiplex PCR; in TCRdb, only in-frame clones are kept and a portion is missing. Of approximately 150,000 clones in the sample, roughly 81% were seen once. The source material was PBMCs. These receptors were collected from a man younger than 45 in good health and CMV-seropositive. The CDR3 runs from the conserved cysteine through the conserved F or W. A D gene is named only where the DNA matches it firmly. Some rows have no size entry. The others give once, few or many, or a class for an expanded clone.

j_call	v_call	d_call	clone_size	cdr3_aa	cdr3_nt
TRBJ2-7	TRBV19	-	-	CASSKGMGGRQNYEQYF	TGTGCCAGTAGCAAGGGGATGGGGGGACGGCAGAACTACGAGCAGTACTTC
TRBJ2-5	TRBV4-2	TRBD2	-	CASSQEPQGGGQETQYF	TGTGCCAGCAGCCAAGAACCCCAGGGCGGGGGGCAAGAGACCCAGTACTTC
TRBJ2-6	TRBV11-2	-	-	CASSSRLRGSGANVLTF	TGTGCCAGCAGCTCCCGTTTGCGGGGCTCTGGGGCCAACGTCCTGACTTTC
TRBJ2-3	TRBV11-2	TRBD2	once	CASSLAGTSTDTQYF	TGTGCCAGCAGTCTAGCGGGTACTAGCACAGATACGCAGTATTTT
TRBJ2-3	TRBV10-3	TRBD1	-	CAISEDRLGTDTQYF	TGTGCCATCAGCGAGGACAGGTTGGGCACAGATACGCAGTATTTT
TRBJ1-2	TRBV7-9	-	few	CASSELRAGGYGYTF	TGTGCCAGCAGCGAATTAAGGGCGGGGGGCTATGGCTACACCTTC
TRBJ2-2	TRBV7-9	-	-	CSSSSLGSGPTGELFF	TGTTCCAGCAGCTCGCTCGGTAGCGGACCGACCGGGGAGCTGTTTTTT
TRBJ1-5	TRBV2	-	-	CASSPTGGRNQPQHF	TGTGCCAGCAGCCCGACGGGGGGTCGGAATCAGCCCCAGCATTTT
TRBJ2-7	TRBV21-1	-	-	CASSKDYGLGTSGKAHEQYF	TGTGCCAGCAGCAAAGACTACGGCTTGGGGACTAGCGGGAAGGCGCACGAGCAGTACTTC
TRBJ1-4	TRBV7-8	TRBD1	-	CASSSPTGGAWEKLFF	TGTGCCAGCAGCTCCCCGACAGGGGGCGCGTGGGAAAAACTGTTTTTT
TRBJ1-5	TRBV2	TRBD1	-	CASSFAGGRSNQPQHF	TGTGCCAGCAGTTTCGCAGGGGGAAGGAGCAATCAGCCCCAGCATTTT
TRBJ2-1	TRBV5-1	-	-	CASSLEGGSYNEQFF	TGCGCCAGCAGCTTGGAAGGGGGCTCCTACAATGAGCAGTTCTTC
TRBJ2-7	TRBV5-1	TRBD1	-	CASSWTGNPYEQYF	TGCGCCAGCAGCTGGACAGGGAATCCCTACGAGCAGTACTTC
TRBJ2-5	TRBV5-6	TRBD2	-	CASSVGLAGGGQGTQYF	TGTGCCAGCAGCGTGGGACTAGCGGGAGGAGGACAAGGGACCCAGTACTTC
TRBJ2-1	TRBV2	TRBD1	-	CASSLGRTGNEQFF	TGTGCCAGCAGTTTGGGCCGGACAGGGAATGAGCAGTTCTTC
TRBJ1-1	TRBV25-1	-	few	CASSGGPDTEAFF	TGTGCCAGCAGTGGCGGGCCCGACACTGAAGCTTTCTTT
TRBJ2-1	TRBV4-3	TRBD2	few	CASSQDIAGGPYEQFF	TGCGCCAGCAGCCAAGATATAGCGGGAGGGCCCTATGAGCAGTTCTTC
TRBJ1-1	TRBV4-1	-	-	CASSQTSVTMNAEAFF	TGCGCCAGCAGCCAAACCAGCGTCACGATGAACGCTGAAGCTTTCTTT
TRBJ2-7	TRBV29-1	-	few	CSVVAGETYEQYF	TGCAGCGTTGTTGCAGGGGAGACCTACGAGCAGTACTTC
TRBJ2-7	TRBV11-1	-	-	CASTTSRGMAFYEQYF	TGTGCCAGCACCACCTCTCGGGGGATGGCCTTTTACGAGCAGTACTTC
TRBJ1-1	TRBV19	-	-	CASSFRDNTEAFF	TGTGCCAGTAGTTTCCGGGATAACACTGAAGCTTTCTTT
TRBJ1-1	TRBV19	-	-	CASSIRGWNTEAFF	TGTGCCAGTAGTATTCGGGGATGGAACACTGAAGCTTTCTTT